The TCR beta chain under discussion was sequenced for a study of human T cells and chemical hapten exposure. Study context: For the approximately 25-week duration of the study, patients were given weekly doses of diphenylcyclopropenone on the scalp. Overall study findings and caveats: The study found expanded TCRs formed significantly more large CDR3 similarity clusters than controls. No shift was seen in TCRs above 1 in 1000 frequency with DPC sensitization.

Between the trimmed V and J ends, which lost 2 bases and 8 bases, there was a span of 9 bases. This CDR3 contains 12 residues. From germline, CDR1 is KGHSH and CDR2 LQKENI. The table lists this clonotype with a few counts. The antigen remains unidentified. Time point indicated: patch test 1, 2 weeks after DPC sensitization. Treatment here: therapeutic diphenylcyclopropenone sensitization with weekly scalp DPC. Each donor was an alopecia patient between 18 and 70 years of age who qualified for DPC. TCRdb re-derived calls from the RACE reads in MiXCR, one entry per CDR3 protein. Found here are about 82,000 distinct CDR3 sequences, about 10% of them singletons; the top ten hold roughly 4.2%.

This TCR was sampled from a woman aged 50 to 60 with alopecia areata. Some clones in this sample may be carry-over from other donors' samples. The chain uses TRBV18 and TRBJ1-2; D uncertain. The input for sequencing was whole blood, taken in connection with sensitization to the hapten diphenylcyclopropenone (DPC). The CDR3 coding sequence is TGTGCCAGCTCACCAAGGGTAGGCGGCTACACCTTC. Its protein is CASSPRVGGYTF. Full variable domain (outside the CDR3, taken from reference TRBV18 and TRBJ1-2): NAGVMQNPRHLVRRRGQEARLRCSPMKGHSHVYWYRQLPEEGLKFMVYLQKENIIDESGMPKERFSAEFPKEGPSILRIQQVVRGDSAAYFCASSPRVGGYTFGSGTRLTVV.